The present entry profiles one T cell receptor beta chain with its context. In the original processing: Reference gene primer amplification in the assay estimated nucleated cell counts. TCRdb's table, derived via immunoSEQ multiplex PCR, lists solely in-frame clones and lacks some. V, J and clone size derive from that table, while D and trimming were established from the DNA sequence. This table holds 200,000 to 300,000 clones, 70% to 75% found once. The germline gives CDR1 LNHNV, CDR2 YYDKDF (reference sequence). The junction had 5 bases not matched to a gene; V was cut back by 0 bases and J by 4 bases. The length of the CDR3 is 16 residues. These data are taken from a study of blood T cell repertoires in COVID-19.

V gene TRBV15 combines with J gene TRBJ2-5; 10 nucleotides align to TRBD2. What was sequenced was peripheral blood. This TCR was sampled from an elderly woman with acute or convalescent COVID-19. DNA for the CDR3: TGTGCCACCAGCAGAGATGTAGCGGGGGGTAGAGAGACCCAGTACTTC. Translation gives CATSRDVAGGRETQYF.